The entry below describes one T cell receptor beta chain. Germline CDR1 is MDHEN and CDR2 is SYDVKM. V lost 8 bases and J lost 16; bases outside the gene matches: 14. CDR3 size: 12 residues. This sample was taken from a study of human T cells and chemical hapten exposure. Time point reported: patch test 2, 6 weeks after DPC sensitization. Treatment meaning: therapeutic diphenylcyclopropenone sensitization with weekly scalp DPC. TCRdb reprocessed the RACE reads with MiXCR, giving one entry per CDR3 protein. The sample shows some 89,000 distinct CDR3 sequences, roughly a tenth of them seen only once. The sample here was whole blood, taken in connection with sensitization to the hapten diphenylcyclopropenone (DPC). The chain carries TRBV28 and TRBJ2-4, with 7 bases fitting TRBD1. The clonotype originates from a woman in her twenties or thirties with alopecia areata. Some clones in this sample may be carry-over from other donors' samples. The CDR3 DNA is TGTGCCAGCTCAAAAGGCAACCGGGACAGCTACTTC. Translated: CASSKGNRDSYF.